This T cell receptor (beta chain) was sequenced for a study of vaccination and CD4 T cells after COVID-19. Turning to the study itself: It was a median around 100 days after diagnosis, with a range of 35 to 161, that post-COVID samples were drawn. Each of the control cultures got a CEFX pool, an HIV-1 Nef pool, or no peptide. General study findings and limits: When vaccine-specific clones from convalescent patients were examined, 304 of 307 were spike mono-reactive.

Germline V gene data show CDR1 as MNHNS and CDR2 as SASEGT. The V gene lost 8 bases and the J gene lost 6 bases, with 11 bases spanning the gap. There are 12 residues in the CDR3. Scientists ran DNA taken from cultured CD4+ T cells through the Oncomine TCR Beta short-read assay for sequencing. Investigators obtained genomic DNA by extraction from cultured CD4+ T cells. TCRdb re-analysed the PCR reads in MiXCR, keeping a single row per CDR3 protein. In the table there are thousands of distinct CDR3 sequences, around three fifths of which are singletons. This clonotype has a handful of counts. What it binds is not known. Regarding treatment: roughly ten-day PBMC culture with coronavirus spike peptide pools or control peptides (ViraFEST assay). Researchers collected the unexposed donor's CD4+ T cells before the COVID-19 pandemic (2011-2018).

The source material was CD4+ T cells from blood, cultured in vitro. The V and J genes are TRBV6-1 and TRBJ1-5; D is unresolved. The source is a human donor in good health. The CDR3 DNA is TGTGCCAGCCGCGAGTGGGCTCAGCCCCAGCATTTT. This sequence encodes CASREWAQPQHF.